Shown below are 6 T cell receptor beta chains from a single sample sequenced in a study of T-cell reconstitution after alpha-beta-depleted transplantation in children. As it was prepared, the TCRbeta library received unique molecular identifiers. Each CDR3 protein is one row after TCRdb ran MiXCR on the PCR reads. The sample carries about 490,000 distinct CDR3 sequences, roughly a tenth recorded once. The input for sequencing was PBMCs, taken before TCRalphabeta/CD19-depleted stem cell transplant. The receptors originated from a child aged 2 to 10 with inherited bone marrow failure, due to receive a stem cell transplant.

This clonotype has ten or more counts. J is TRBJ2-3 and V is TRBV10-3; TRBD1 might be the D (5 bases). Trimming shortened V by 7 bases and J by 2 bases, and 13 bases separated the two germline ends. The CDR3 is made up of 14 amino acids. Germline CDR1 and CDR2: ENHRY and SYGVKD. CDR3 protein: CAIMTAGSTDTQYF. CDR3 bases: TGTGCCATCATGACGGCAGGGTCCACAGATACGCAGTATTTT.

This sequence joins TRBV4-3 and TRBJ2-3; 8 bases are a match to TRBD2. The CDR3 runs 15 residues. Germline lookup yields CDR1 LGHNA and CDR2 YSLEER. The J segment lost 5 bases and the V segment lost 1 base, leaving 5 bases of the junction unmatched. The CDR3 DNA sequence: TGCGCCAGCAGCCAAGGTAGCGGGGCTGAAGATACGCAGTATTTT. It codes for CASSQGSGAEDTQYF.

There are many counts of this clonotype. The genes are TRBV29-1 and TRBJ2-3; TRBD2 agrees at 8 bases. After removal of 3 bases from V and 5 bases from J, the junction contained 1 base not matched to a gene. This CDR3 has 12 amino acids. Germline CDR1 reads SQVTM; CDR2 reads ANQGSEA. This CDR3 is CSVEAGGDTQYF. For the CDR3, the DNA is TGCAGCGTTGAGGCGGGGGGAGATACGCAGTATTTT.

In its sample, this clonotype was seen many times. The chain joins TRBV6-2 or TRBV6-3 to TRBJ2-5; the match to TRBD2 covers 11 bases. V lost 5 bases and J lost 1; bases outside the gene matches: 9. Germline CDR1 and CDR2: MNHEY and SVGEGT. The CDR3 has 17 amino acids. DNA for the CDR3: TGTGCCAGCAGTCGACTTCTAGCGGGAGGCCTCCAAGAGACCCAGTACTTC. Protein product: CASSRLLAGGLQETQYF.

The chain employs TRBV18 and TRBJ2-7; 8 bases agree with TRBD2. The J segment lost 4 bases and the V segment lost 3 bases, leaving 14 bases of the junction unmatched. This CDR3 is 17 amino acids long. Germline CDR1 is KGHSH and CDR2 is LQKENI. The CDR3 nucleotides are TGTGCCAGCTCACCTCGGGGTGCGGGAGGCCCCCTTTACGAGCAGTACTTC. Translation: CASSPRGAGGPLYEQYF.

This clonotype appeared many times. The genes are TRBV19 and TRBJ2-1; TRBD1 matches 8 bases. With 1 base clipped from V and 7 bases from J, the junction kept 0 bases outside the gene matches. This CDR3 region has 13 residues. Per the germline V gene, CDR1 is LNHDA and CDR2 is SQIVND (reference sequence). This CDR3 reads CASSIGQGNEQFF. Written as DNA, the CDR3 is TGTGCCAGTAGTATAGGACAGGGGAATGAGCAGTTCTTC.